This TCR beta chain was documented in a study of blood T cell repertoires in COVID-19. Study overall: Sites in the United States, Italy and Spain provided acute and convalescent COVID-19 samples.

In the original processing: Reference gene primers were amplified, and this amplification served to estimate nucleated cell counts. Generated by immunoSEQ multiplex PCR, the TCRdb table keeps only in-frame clones and is missing some. D and trimming come from the DNA, and the V and J calls and clone size come from that table. Found here are 300,000 to 350,000 clones, around 87% of them singletons; the top ten hold 0.8% to 1.3%. CDR1 is SGHKS and CDR2 is YYEKEE in the germline V gene (reference sequence). V shed 2 bases and J shed 0 bases, with 12 bases lying between them. The CDR3 has 16 residues. The sample was peripheral blood. This TCR derives from a woman aged 35 to 49 with COVID-19, enrolled during active disease. V is TRBV5-5 and J is TRBJ2-1; D is ambiguous. CDR3 residues: CASSFSGRNSYNEQFF. The CDR3 nucleotides are TGTGCCAGCAGCTTTTCAGGCAGGAACTCCTACAATGAGCAGTTCTTC.